This T cell receptor (beta chain) was observed in a study of blood T cell repertoires in COVID-19. Study information: T cells, B-cell-depleted T cells, or PBMCs supplied cDNA or gDNA.

How the authors handled the data: Using reference gene primer amplification, nucleated cell counts were estimated. Sequenced by immunoSEQ multiplex PCR; TCRdb stores in-frame clones only, minus some. Clonal size and the V and J genes are those of that table, whereas D and trimming came from the DNA. Found here are approximately 28,000 clones, roughly 90% of them singletons; the top ten hold roughly 8%. The CDR3 runs 14 residues. CDR1 and CDR2 (germline): SGHNT, YYREEE (reference sequence). The junction had 3 bases not matched to a gene; V was cut back by 1 base and J by 4 bases. The chain combines TRBV5-4 with TRBJ2-5, with 8 bases lining up with TRBD1. Material: peripheral blood. This sequence was found in a man aged 65 to 79 with active or convalescent COVID-19. The CDR3 DNA reads as TGTGCCAGCAGCTTGCCAGGGGGCGGAGAGACCCAGTACTTC. This codes for CASSLPGGGETQYF. The entire variable domain, with the rest obtained from reference TRBV5-4 and TRBJ2-5, is as follows: ETGVTQSPTHLIKTRGQQVTLRCSSQSGHNTVSWYQQALGQGPQFIFQYYREEENGRGNFPPRFSGLQFPNYSSELNVNALELDDSALYLCASSLPGGGETQYFGPGTRLLVL.